This passage covers 26 T cell receptor beta chains from one sample sequenced in a study of shared clonotypes between healthy human individuals. Repertoires were generated with immunoSEQ multiplex PCR, while TCRdb's copy carries only in-frame clones and drops some. This table has around 2.5 million clones, roughly 93% appearing once. Sequencing was performed on naive CD4+ T cells from PBMCs. Subset described: CD45RA+ positively selected. These receptors were taken from a man aged 18 to 30 in good health. Some clones in this sample may be carry-over from other donors' samples.

A single count supports this clone. Other DNA sequences in this sample translate to the same CDR3. The chain couples TRBV7-2 to TRBJ1-1; weak D call: TRBD1 (5 bases). Trimming removed 5 bases from V and 1 base from J, with 8 bases in between. Germline V gives CDR1 SGHTA, CDR2 FQGNSA. This CDR3 is built from 13 residues. CDR3 amino acids: CASSRGQNTEAFF. CDR3 nucleotides: TGTGCCAGCAGCCGCGGACAGAACACTGAAGCTTTCTTT. The full variable domain, completed using reference TRBV7-2 and TRBJ1-1, is GAGVSQSPSNKVTEKGKDVELRCDPISGHTALYWYRQSLGQGLEFLIYFQGNSAPDKSGLPSDRFSAERTGGSVSTLTIQRTQQEDSAVYLCASSRGQNTEAFFGQGTRLTVV.

This chain connects TRBV28 to TRBJ1-2, with no clear D. The V and J ends lost 3 bases and 8 bases respectively, with 16 bases between them. CDR3 length: 14 amino acids. The germline V gene has CDR1 MDHEN and CDR2 SYDVKM. The CDR3: CASSLVVGEGGYTF. The CDR3 DNA reads as TGTGCCAGCAGTTTGGTAGTCGGGGAGGGCGGCTACACCTTC.

The V gene is TRBV5-4, the J gene TRBJ1-2; 7 nucleotides line up with TRBD1. This CDR3 has 16 amino acids. CDR1 SGHNT and CDR2 YYREEE come from the germline V gene (reference sequence). Trimming cost V 4 bases and J 3 bases; bases outside gene matches: 12. This chain's CDR3 is CASSQGGGATYYGYTF. The CDR3 coding sequence is TGTGCCAGCAGCCAGGGGGGGGGAGCTACCTACTATGGCTACACCTTC.

The rearrangement links TRBV6-1 to TRBJ2-7; 9 bases fit TRBD2. The CDR3 spans 15 residues. V shed 6 bases, J shed 3 bases, and the junction held 9 bases outside the gene matches. Germline V lookup: CDR1 MNHNS, CDR2 SASEGT. CDR3 region: CASSRGGGLGYEQYF. The CDR3 nucleotides read TGTGCCAGCAGCCGCGGGGGGGGCTTGGGCTACGAGCAGTACTTC.

This chain connects TRBV28 to TRBJ2-7, with TRBD2 identical over 7 bases. V gave up 3 bases and J gave up 2 bases; unmatched junction bases: 7. The CDR3 is made up of 15 amino acids. Germline values: CDR1 MDHEN, CDR2 SYDVKM. The CDR3 DNA is TGTGCCAGCAGTTTTGCGGGAGTTAACCCCTACGAGCAGTACTTC. It specifies CASSFAGVNPYEQYF. Filled out from reference TRBV28 and TRBJ2-7, the complete variable domain reads DVKVTQSSRYLVKRTGEKVFLECVQDMDHENMFWYRQDPGLGLRLIYFSYDVKMKEKGDIPEGYSVSREKKERFSLILESASTNQTSMYLCASSFAGVNPYEQYFGPGTRLTVT.

This clone has just one count. The J gene is TRBJ2-7, the V gene TRBV5-1, with 9 positions matching TRBD1. The V gene end was trimmed by 4 bases and the J gene end by 4 bases; junction bases not matched to a gene: 12. This CDR3 comprises 16 residues. CDR1 is SGHRS, CDR2 YFSETQ, per germline. CDR3 in DNA: TGCGCCAGCAGCAAGGAACAGGGGGCAATCTATTACGAGCAGTACTTC. It translates to CASSKEQGAIYYEQYF.

The CDR3 sequence: CASSLEMTSGRGLAKNIQYF. CDR3 DNA: TGTGCCAGCAGCTTAGAAATGACTAGCGGGAGAGGACTAGCCAAAAACATTCAGTACTTC. The chain carries TRBV11-2 and TRBJ2-4; TRBD2 matches 12 bases. J lost 0 bases, V lost 0 bases, and 9 bases had no gene match. Germline CDR1 reads SGHAT; CDR2 reads FQNNGV. The CDR3 is 20 amino acids.

The count of this clone is one. The chain carries TRBV10-3 and TRBJ2-3; no firm D call. Germline CDR1 and CDR2: ENHRY and SYGVKD. This CDR3 is built from 12 residues. Trimming removed 8 bases at V and 4 bases at J, with 10 bases between. The CDR3 DNA is TGTGCCATCTCACCGGCGGCAGATACGCAGTATTTT. Its protein is CAISPAADTQYF.

This clone was found once. This chain uses TRBV6-1 with TRBJ2-7; D gene ambiguous. The CDR3 loop spans 15 amino acids. Deletions cut 1 base from V and 3 bases from J, with 13 bases between. Germline assignment: CDR1 MNHNS and CDR2 SASEGT. CDR3: CASSEGPRQSYEQYF. Written as DNA, the CDR3 is TGTGCCAGCAGTGAAGGGCCTCGCCAAAGCTACGAGCAGTACTTC.

The gene calls are TRBV7-9 and TRBJ1-1; 8 bases align to TRBD1. Trimming took 3 bases from V and 3 from J; bases not matched to a gene: 18. Germline V gene sequence: CDR1 SEHNR, CDR2 FQNEAQ (reference sequence). This CDR3 has 19 residues. CDR3 in DNA: TGTGCCAGCAGCTTCGTATTATTGACAGGGGAATCATTGTACACTGAAGCTTTCTTT. This sequence encodes CASSFVLLTGESLYTEAFF.

On this clone itself: Different DNA sequences within this sample yield the same CDR3. The rearrangement uses TRBV20-1 and TRBJ1-2, with no clear D. The CDR3 loop spans 10 amino acids. V was shortened by 3 bases and J by 7 bases, with 6 bases between the two germline ends. Germline loops: CDR1 DFQATT, CDR2 SNEGSKA (reference sequence). In DNA, the CDR3 is TGCAGTGCTAGTCTCCGTGGCTACACCTTC. Protein sequence: CSASLRGYTF.

This sequence joins TRBV6-6 and TRBJ2-7; maybe TRBD2 (6 bases). This CDR3 comprises 14 residues. Trimming cost V 2 bases and J 3 bases, with 11 bases left between them. Germline V gene data show CDR1 as MNHNY and CDR2 as SVGAGI (reference sequence). The CDR3 is CASSYGQGLYEQYF. CDR3 DNA sequence: TGTGCCAGCAGTTACGGGCAGGGACTCTACGAGCAGTACTTC.

The chain recombines TRBV27 with TRBJ2-2; no definite D call. CDR3 length equals 15 residues. With 0 bases removed from V and 0 bases from J, the gap between germline ends came to 5 bases. CDR1 and CDR2 from the germline V gene are MNHEY and SMNVEV (reference sequence). CDR3 coding DNA: TGTGCCAGCAGTTTATCAGGGTCGAACACCGGGGAGCTGTTTTTT. Translating it yields CASSLSGSNTGELFF.

This clone has more than one count but fewer than ten. The chain has TRBV12-1 and TRBJ2-7; the listed D gene, TRBD1, was not tested against the DNA. TRBV12-1 is labeled a pseudogene. The CDR3 is 17 amino acids. CDR3 loop: CASSFAQVARKGAEQYF. Written as DNA, the CDR3 is TGTGCCAGCAGCTTTGCGCAAGTGGCGCGGAAGGGGGCCGAGCAGTACTTC.

The rearrangement joins TRBV6-6 to TRBJ1-2; D might be TRBD1 (5 bases). Deletions cut 5 bases from V and 1 base from J, with 8 bases between. This CDR3 has 13 residues. Germline CDR1 reads MNHNY; CDR2 reads SVGAGI (reference sequence). The CDR3 loop reads CASSRQINYGYTF. The CDR3 bases are TGTGCCAGCAGTCGACAGATTAACTATGGCTACACCTTC.

This clone was recorded a few times. The chain links TRBV7-9 to TRBJ1-1; D remains ambiguous. Trimming removed 7 bases at V and 2 bases at J, with 8 bases between. There are 12 residues in the CDR3. Germline CDR1 SEHNR, CDR2 FQNEAQ (reference sequence). The CDR3 DNA sequence: TGTGCCAGCATGGGCGGTAACACTGAAGCTTTCTTT. It yields the protein CASMGGNTEAFF. The full variable domain, rest sourced from reference TRBV7-9 and TRBJ1-1, is DTGVSQNPRHKITKRGQNVTFRCDPISEHNRLYWYRQTLGQGPEFLTYFQNEAQLEKSRLLSDRFSAERPKGSFSTLEIQRTEQGDSAMYLCASMGGNTEAFFGQGTRLTVV.

This rearrangement joins TRBV5-1 to TRBJ1-2; 9 bases map to TRBD1. Germline V lookup: CDR1 SGHRS, CDR2 YFSETQ. The CDR3 is 14 amino acids. J lost 8 bases, V lost 4 bases, and 9 bases had no gene match. This CDR3 is CASSRLQGAKGYTF. The CDR3 bases are TGCGCCAGCAGCCGCCTACAGGGGGCCAAAGGCTACACCTTC. Together with reference TRBV5-1 and TRBJ1-2, the CDR3 gives the full variable domain: KAGVTQTPRYLIKTRGQQVTLSCSPISGHRSVSWYQQTPGQGLQFLFEYFSETQRNKGNFPGRFSGRQFSNSRSEMNVSTLELGDSALYLCASSRLQGAKGYTFGSGTRLTVV.

This clone was picked up one time. The chain combines TRBV19 with TRBJ2-1; D gene unclear. V was pared by 7 bases and J by 2 bases, with 15 bases between. This CDR3 spans 15 amino acids. Per germline, CDR1 LNHDA and CDR2 SQIVND (reference sequence). The DNA of the CDR3 is TGTGCCAGTACCTCTCCCGCGAGAACCTACAATGAGCAGTTCTTC. The encoded protein is CASTSPARTYNEQFF.

The chain carries TRBV5-5 and TRBJ2-3, with 9 bases matching TRBD1. CDR1 is SGHKS, CDR2 YYEKEE, per germline (reference sequence). CDR3 length equals 16 residues. V gave up 4 bases and J gave up 4 bases; unmatched junction bases: 10. CDR3 region: CASSPLGGQGPDTQYF. CDR3 nucleotide sequence: TGTGCCAGCAGCCCCCTTGGGGGACAGGGTCCAGATACGCAGTATTTT.

The V call is TRBV28, the J call TRBJ1-4; D is perhaps TRBD1 (6 bases). Germline CDR1 reads MDHEN; CDR2 reads SYDVKM. Trimming shortened V by 4 bases and J by 8 bases, and 14 bases separated the two germline ends. The CDR3 totals 14 residues. Here the CDR3 reads CASSSTGTREKLFF. The DNA of the CDR3 is TGTGCCAGCAGTTCGACCGGGACAAGGGAAAAACTGTTTTTT.

The chain employs TRBV6-5 and TRBJ2-7, with TRBD1 matching 8 bases. V shed 4 bases, J shed 2 bases, and the junction held 7 bases outside the gene matches. CDR1 is MNHEY and CDR2 is SVGAGI in the germline V gene. The CDR3 extends over 15 amino acids. DNA of the CDR3: TGTGCCAGCAGTTCGCACAGGGGGAAACCCTACGAGCAGTACTTC. It is translated as CASSSHRGKPYEQYF.

The chain is built from TRBV6-6 and TRBJ1-3; D uncertain. The CDR3 sequence is 14 residues long. The ends were cut back, 0 bases at V and 4 bases at J, with 7 bases in the middle. Germline values: CDR1 MNHNY, CDR2 SVGAGI (reference sequence). The CDR3 nucleotides read TGTGCCAGCAGTTACTCAGGAGACGGAAACACCATATATTTT. Protein product: CASSYSGDGNTIYF.

The chain employs TRBV5-6 and TRBJ1-2; TRBD1 matches 7 bases. There are 14 residues in the CDR3. Germline CDR1 SGHDT, CDR2 YYEEEE. The V and J ends lost 4 bases and 7 bases, in that order; junction bases with no gene match: 10. DNA for the CDR3: TGTGCCAGCAGCCTATTACAGGGGATGGGTGGCTACACCTTC. It specifies CASSLLQGMGGYTF. Full variable domain (missing parts from reference TRBV5-6 and TRBJ1-2): DAGVTQSPTHLIKTRGQQVTLRCSPKSGHDTVSWYQQALGQGPQFIFQYYEEEERQRGNFPDRFSGHQFPNYSSELNVNALLLGDSALYLCASSLLQGMGGYTFGSGTRLTVV.

This chain joins TRBV27 and TRBJ2-3, with TRBD2 matching 7 bases. V lost 2 bases, J lost 6 bases, and 2 bases stayed unmatched. This CDR3 has 13 amino acids. From germline, CDR1 is MNHEY and CDR2 SMNVEV (reference sequence). The CDR3 sequence: CASSLAGEDTQYF. The DNA of the CDR3 is TGTGCCAGCAGTTTAGCGGGAGAGGATACGCAGTATTTT.

This chain links TRBV28 with TRBJ1-5; D uncertain. Germline V gene data show CDR1 as MDHEN and CDR2 as SYDVKM. This CDR3 has 16 residues. V gave up 5 bases and J gave up 0 bases, with 14 bases separating them. The CDR3 protein is CASSINGYYSNQPQHF. For the CDR3, the DNA is TGTGCCAGCAGTATAAATGGGTATTATAGCAATCAGCCCCAGCATTTT. Combining the CDR3 with reference TRBV28 and TRBJ1-5 gives the whole variable domain DVKVTQSSRYLVKRTGEKVFLECVQDMDHENMFWYRQDPGLGLRLIYFSYDVKMKEKGDIPEGYSVSREKKERFSLILESASTNQTSMYLCASSINGYYSNQPQHFGDGTRLSIL.

The chain is built from TRBV9 and TRBJ1-2; no firm D call. Per the germline V gene, CDR1 is SGDLS and CDR2 is YYNGEE. Trimming shortened V by 3 bases and J by 2 bases, and 11 bases separated the two germline ends. The CDR3 runs to 14 residues. This CDR3 is CASSAPGANYGYTF. Written as DNA, the CDR3 is TGTGCCAGCAGCGCCCCAGGAGCCAACTATGGCTACACCTTC. Full variable domain (remainder filled in from reference TRBV9 and TRBJ1-2): DSGVTQTPKHLITATGQRVTLRCSPRSGDLSVYWYQQSLDQGLQFLIQYYNGEERAKGNILERFSAQQFPDLHSELNLSSLELGDSALYFCASSAPGANYGYTFGSGTRLTVV.